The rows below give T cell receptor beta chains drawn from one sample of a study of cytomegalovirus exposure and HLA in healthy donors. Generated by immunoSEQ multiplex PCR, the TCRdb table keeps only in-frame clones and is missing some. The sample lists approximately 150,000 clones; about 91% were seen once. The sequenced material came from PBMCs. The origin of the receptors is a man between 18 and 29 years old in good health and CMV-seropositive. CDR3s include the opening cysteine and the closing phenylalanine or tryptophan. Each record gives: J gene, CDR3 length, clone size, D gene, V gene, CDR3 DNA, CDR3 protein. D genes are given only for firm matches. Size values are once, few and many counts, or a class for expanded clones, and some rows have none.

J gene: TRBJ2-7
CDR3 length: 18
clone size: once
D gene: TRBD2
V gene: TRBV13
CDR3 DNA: TGTGCCAGCAGCCCTCGGACTAGCGGGGGCCCGGAAGCATACGAGCAGTACTTC
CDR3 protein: CASSPRTSGGPEAYEQYF

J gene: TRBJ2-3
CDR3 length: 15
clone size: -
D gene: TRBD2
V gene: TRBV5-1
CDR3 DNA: TGCGCCAGCAGCTTAAGCGGGAGTGACACAGATACGCAGTATTTT
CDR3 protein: CASSLSGSDTDTQYF

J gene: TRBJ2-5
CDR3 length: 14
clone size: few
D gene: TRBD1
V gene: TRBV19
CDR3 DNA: TGTGCCAGTAGCTCAACAGGGGGCGAAGAGACCCAGTACTTC
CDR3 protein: CASSSTGGEETQYF

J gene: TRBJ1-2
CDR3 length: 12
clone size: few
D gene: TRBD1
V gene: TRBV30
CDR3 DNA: TGTGCCTCTCGGACAGGGGGCTATGGCTACACCTTC
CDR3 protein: CASRTGGYGYTF

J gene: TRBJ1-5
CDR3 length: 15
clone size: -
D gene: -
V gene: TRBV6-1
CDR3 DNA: TGTGCCAGCAGCCCAAGGACAGTTGCAAGTCAGCCCCAGCATTTT
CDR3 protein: CASSPRTVASQPQHF

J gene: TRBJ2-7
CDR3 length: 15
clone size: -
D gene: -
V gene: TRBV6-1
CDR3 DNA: TGTGCCAGCAGTGAAAGTAGCGAAGGTTCCTACGAGCAGTACTTC
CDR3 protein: CASSESSEGSYEQYF

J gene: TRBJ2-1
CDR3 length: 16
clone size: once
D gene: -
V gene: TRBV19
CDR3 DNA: TGTGCCAGCAGTTTCTCTGCCCTTTCGGGCTACAATGAGCAGTTCTTC
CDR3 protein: CASSFSALSGYNEQFF

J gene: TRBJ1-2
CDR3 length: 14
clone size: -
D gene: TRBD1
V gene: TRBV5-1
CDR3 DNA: TGCGCCAGCAGCCTCGGACAGGGGGAAGATGGCTACACCTTC
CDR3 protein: CASSLGQGEDGYTF

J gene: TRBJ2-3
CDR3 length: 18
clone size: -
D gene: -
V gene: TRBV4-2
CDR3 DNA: TGTGCCAGCAGCCCGCTGGGCGGGGAATGGTTAAGTGGAGATACGAAGTATTTT
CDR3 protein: CASSPLGGEWLSGDTKYF

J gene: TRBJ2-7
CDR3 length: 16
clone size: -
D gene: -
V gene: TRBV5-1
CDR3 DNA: TGCGCCAGCAGCTTGGGGTCGGGTCCGGGGTCCTACGAGCAGTACTTC
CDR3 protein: CASSLGSGPGSYEQYF

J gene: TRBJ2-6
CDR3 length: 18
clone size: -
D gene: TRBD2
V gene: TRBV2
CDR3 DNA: TGTGCCAGCAGATCTTTCCTAGCGGCCCGCTCTGGGGCCAACGTCCTGACTTTC
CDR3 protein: CASRSFLAARSGANVLTF

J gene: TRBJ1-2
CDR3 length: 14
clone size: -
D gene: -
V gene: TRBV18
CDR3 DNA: TGTGCCAGCTCACCACAGAGCGTATACTATGGCTACACCTTC
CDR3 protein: CASSPQSVYYGYTF

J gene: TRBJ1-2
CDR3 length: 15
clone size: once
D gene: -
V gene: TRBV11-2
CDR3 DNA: TGTGCCAGCAGCCGGGTAGTTGGGGGGGGCGACGGCTACACCTTC
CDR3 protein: CASSRVVGGGDGYTF

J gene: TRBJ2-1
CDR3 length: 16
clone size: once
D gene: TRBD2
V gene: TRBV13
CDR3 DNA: TGTGCCAGCAGCCACGATGGTGGACTAGCCTACAATGAGCAGTTCTTC
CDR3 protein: CASSHDGGLAYNEQFF

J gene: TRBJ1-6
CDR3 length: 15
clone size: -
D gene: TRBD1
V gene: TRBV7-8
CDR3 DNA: TGTGCCAGCAGCCCCGCGGGACAGGATCATTCACCCCTCCACTTT
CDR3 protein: CASSPAGQDHSPLHF

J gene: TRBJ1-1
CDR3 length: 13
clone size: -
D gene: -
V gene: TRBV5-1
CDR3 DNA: TGCGCCAGCAGCTTGTCGGGGGGCACTGAAGCTTTCTTT
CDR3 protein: CASSLSGGTEAFF

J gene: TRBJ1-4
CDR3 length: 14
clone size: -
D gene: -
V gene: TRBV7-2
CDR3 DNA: TGTGCCAGCAGCTTAATGGCAGCTAATGAAAAACTGTTTTTT
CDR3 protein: CASSLMAANEKLFF

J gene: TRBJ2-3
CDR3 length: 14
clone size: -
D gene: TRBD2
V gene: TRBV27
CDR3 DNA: TGTGCCAGCAGTTTTAGCGGGGGGAAGTATACGCAGTATTTT
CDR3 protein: CASSFSGGKYTQYF

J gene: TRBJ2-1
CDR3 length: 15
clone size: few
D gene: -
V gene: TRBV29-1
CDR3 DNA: TGCAGCGTTGAAGATATCTACATTGGAGACAATGAGCAGTTCTTC
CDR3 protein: CSVEDIYIGDNEQFF

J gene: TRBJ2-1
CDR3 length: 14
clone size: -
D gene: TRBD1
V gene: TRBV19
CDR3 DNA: TGTGCCAGTAGGCCGGGACAGGGAATAAGGGAGCAGTTCTTC
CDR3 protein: CASRPGQGIREQFF

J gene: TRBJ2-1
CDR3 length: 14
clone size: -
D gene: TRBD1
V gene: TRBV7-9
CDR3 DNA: TGTGCCAGCAGCTTTCATGACAGGGACAATGAGCAGTTCTTC
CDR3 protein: CASSFHDRDNEQFF

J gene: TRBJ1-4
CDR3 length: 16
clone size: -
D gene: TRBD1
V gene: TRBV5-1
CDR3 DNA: TGCGCCAGCAGCTTCGGACAGGGAGGCTTCGATGAAAAACTGTTTTTT
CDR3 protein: CASSFGQGGFDEKLFF

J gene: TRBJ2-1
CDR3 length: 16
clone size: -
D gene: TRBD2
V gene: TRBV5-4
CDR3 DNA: TGTGCCAGCAGCCGTAGCGGGAGTGTCTCCTACAATGAGCAGTTCTTC
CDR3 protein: CASSRSGSVSYNEQFF

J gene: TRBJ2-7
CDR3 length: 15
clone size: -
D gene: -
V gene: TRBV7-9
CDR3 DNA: TGTGCCAGCAGGGCCTTGGGGCAGGGGCACCACGAGCAGTACTTC
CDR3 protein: CASRALGQGHHEQYF

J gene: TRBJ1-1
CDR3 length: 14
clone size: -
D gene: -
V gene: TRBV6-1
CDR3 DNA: TGTGCCAGCAGCTCAACAGGGCTGGGCACTGAAGCTTTCTTT
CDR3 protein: CASSSTGLGTEAFF

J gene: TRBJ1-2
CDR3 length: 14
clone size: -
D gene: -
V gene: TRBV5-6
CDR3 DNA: TGTGCCAGCAGCTACGACAGAAAGCTCTATGGCTACACCTTC
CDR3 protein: CASSYDRKLYGYTF

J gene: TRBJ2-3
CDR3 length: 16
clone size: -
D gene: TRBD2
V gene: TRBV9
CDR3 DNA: TGTGCCAGCAGCCCCCGGACTAGCGGGAGTGAAGATACGCAGTATTTT
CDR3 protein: CASSPRTSGSEDTQYF

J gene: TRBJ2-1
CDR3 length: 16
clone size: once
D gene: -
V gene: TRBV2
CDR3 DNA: TGTGCCAGCAGTGAGATCGGCAGGTCGGTAAAGAATGAGCAGTTCTTC
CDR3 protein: CASSEIGRSVKNEQFF

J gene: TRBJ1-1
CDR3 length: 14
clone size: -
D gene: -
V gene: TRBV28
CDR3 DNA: TGTGCCAGCAGTTTTGGGGGACTGCTCGCTGAAGCTTTCTTT
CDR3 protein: CASSFGGLLAEAFF

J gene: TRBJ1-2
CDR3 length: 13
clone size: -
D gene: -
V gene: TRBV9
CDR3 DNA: TGTGCCAGCAGCGTGATTGGCGGCGCTGGCTACACCTTC
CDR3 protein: CASSVIGGAGYTF

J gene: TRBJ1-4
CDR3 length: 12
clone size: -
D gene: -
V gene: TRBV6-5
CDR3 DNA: TGTGCCAGCAGTTACGGGGGCGAAAAACTGTTTTTT
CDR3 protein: CASSYGGEKLFF

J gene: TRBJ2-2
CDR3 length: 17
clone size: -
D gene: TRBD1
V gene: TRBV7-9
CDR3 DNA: TGTGCCAGCAGCGCCCCCGGGACAGGGACTTACACCGGGGAGCTGTTTTTT
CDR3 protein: CASSAPGTGTYTGELFF

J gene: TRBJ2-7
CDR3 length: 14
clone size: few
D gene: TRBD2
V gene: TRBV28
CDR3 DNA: TGTGCCAGCAGCCCTAGCGGGCCTACCTACGAGCAGTACTTC
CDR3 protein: CASSPSGPTYEQYF

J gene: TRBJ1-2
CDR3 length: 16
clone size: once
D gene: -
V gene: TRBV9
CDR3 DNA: TGTGCCAGCAGCCTTATCCCGCAGGGGACGAACTATGGCTACACCTTC
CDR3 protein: CASSLIPQGTNYGYTF

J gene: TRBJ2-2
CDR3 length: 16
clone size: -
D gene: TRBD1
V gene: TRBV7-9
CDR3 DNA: TGTGCCAGCAGCCCGACAGGGGGGAGTTCCACCGGGGAGCTGTTTTTT
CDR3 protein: CASSPTGGSSTGELFF

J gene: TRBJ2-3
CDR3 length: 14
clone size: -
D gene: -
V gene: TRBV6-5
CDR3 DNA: TGTGCCAGCAGTTACCCTCAACAGGGAGATACGCAGTATTTT
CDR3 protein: CASSYPQQGDTQYF

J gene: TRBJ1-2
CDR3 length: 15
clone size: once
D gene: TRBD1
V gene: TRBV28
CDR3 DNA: TGTGCCAGCAGGCGACCGGGACAGGGATACTATGGCTACACCTTC
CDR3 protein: CASRRPGQGYYGYTF

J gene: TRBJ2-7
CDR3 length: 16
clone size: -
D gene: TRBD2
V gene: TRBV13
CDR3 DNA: TGTGCCAGCAGCTTAGTGGGGGGAGGGGTTTTCTACGAGCAGTACTTC
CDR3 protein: CASSLVGGGVFYEQYF

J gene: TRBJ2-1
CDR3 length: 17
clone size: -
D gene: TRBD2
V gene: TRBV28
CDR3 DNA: TGTGCCAGCAGTGCCCTACTAGCGGGCGCGTACTACAATGAGCAGTTCTTC
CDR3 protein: CASSALLAGAYYNEQFF

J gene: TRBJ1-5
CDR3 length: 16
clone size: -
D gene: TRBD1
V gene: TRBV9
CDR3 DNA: TGTGCCAGCAGCGTGGGGACAGGGGGAAGCAATCAGCCCCAGCATTTT
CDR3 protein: CASSVGTGGSNQPQHF

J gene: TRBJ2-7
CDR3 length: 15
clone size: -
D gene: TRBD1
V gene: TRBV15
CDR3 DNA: TGTGCCACCAGCCTTAGGACAGGGGGCCTTCACGAGCAGTACTTC
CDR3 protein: CATSLRTGGLHEQYF

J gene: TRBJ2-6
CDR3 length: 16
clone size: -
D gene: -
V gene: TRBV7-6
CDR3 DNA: TGTGCCAGCAATCGTCCAATGTGGAGGGACCCTCACGTCCTGACTTTC
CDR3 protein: CASNRPMWRDPHVLTF

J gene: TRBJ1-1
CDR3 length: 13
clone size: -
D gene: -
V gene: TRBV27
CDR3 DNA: TGTGCCAGCAGTATCAGGGAGAACACTGAAGCTTTCTTT
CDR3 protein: CASSIRENTEAFF

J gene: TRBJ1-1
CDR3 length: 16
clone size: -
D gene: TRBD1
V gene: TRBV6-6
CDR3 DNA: TGTGCCAGCAGTCCCCGAGGGGGCCTATTGAACACTGAAGCTTTCTTT
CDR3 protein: CASSPRGGLLNTEAFF

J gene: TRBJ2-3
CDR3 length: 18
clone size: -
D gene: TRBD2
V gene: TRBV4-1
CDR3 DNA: TGCGCCAGCAGCCGGGGACTAGCGGTCATGGGGAGCACAGATACGCAGTATTTT
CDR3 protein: CASSRGLAVMGSTDTQYF

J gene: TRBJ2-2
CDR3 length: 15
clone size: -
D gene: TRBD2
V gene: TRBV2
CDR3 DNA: TGTGCCAGCGGGACTAGCGGGAGATCGTCCGGGGAGCTGTTTTTT
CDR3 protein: CASGTSGRSSGELFF

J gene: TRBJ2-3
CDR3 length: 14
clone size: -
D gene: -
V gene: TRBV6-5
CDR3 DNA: TGTGCCAGCAGTCCTAGCTGGGCCACAGATACGCAGTATTTT
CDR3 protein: CASSPSWATDTQYF

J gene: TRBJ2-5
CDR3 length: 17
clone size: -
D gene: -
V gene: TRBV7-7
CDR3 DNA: TGTGCCAGCAGCTTCCCGCCAGAGGGGGAGGGCCAAGAGACCCAGTACTTC
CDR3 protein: CASSFPPEGEGQETQYF

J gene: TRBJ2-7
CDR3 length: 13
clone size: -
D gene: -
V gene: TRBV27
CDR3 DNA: TGTGCCAGCAGTTTATCCCTACTAGGGAAGCAGTACTTC
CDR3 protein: CASSLSLLGKQYF

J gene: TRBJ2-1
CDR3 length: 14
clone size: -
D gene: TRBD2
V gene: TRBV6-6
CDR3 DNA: TGTGCCAGCAGAGCGGGACTAAAGATCTATGAGCAGTTCTTC
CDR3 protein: CASRAGLKIYEQFF

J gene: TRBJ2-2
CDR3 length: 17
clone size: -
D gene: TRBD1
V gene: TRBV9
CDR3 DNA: TGTGCCAGCAGCGTAGCAGGGGGCTCTTCGGGCACCGGGGAGCTGTTTTTT
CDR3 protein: CASSVAGGSSGTGELFF

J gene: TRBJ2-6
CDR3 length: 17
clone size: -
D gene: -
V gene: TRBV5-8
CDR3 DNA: TGTGCCAGCAGCTTCGGGGGTCGCGGGTCTGGGGCCAACGTCCTGACTTTC
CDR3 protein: CASSFGGRGSGANVLTF

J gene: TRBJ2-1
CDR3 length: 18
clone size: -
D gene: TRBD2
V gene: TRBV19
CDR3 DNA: TGTGCCAGCTCGTTGGGACTAGCGGACAGACTCTCCTACAATGAGCAGTTCTTC
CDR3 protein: CASSLGLADRLSYNEQFF

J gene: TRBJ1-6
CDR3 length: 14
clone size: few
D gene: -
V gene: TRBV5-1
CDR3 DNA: TGCGCCAGCAGCTTGACAGGGACGAATTCACCCCTCCACTTT
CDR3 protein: CASSLTGTNSPLHF